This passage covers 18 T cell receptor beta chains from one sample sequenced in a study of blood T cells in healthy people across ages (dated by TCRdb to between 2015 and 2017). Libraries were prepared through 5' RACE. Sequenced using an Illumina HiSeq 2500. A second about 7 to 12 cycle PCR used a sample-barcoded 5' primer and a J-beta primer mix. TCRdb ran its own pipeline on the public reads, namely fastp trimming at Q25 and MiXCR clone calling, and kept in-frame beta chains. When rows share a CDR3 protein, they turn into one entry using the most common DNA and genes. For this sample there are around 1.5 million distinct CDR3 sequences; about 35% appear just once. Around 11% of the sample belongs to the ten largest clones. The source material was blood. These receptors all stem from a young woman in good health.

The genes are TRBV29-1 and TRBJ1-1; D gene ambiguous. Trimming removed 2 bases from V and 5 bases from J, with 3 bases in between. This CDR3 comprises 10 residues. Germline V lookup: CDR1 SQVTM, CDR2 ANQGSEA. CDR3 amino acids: CSVERTEAFF. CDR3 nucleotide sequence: TGCAGCGTTGAAAGAACTGAAGCTTTCTTT.

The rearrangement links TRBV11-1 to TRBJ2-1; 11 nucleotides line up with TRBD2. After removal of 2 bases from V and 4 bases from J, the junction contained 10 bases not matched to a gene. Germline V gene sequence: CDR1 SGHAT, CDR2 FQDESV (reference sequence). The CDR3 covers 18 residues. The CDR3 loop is CASSLFPLIAGGYNEQFF. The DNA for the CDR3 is TGTGCCAGCAGCTTATTTCCCCTCATAGCGGGAGGGTACAATGAGCAGTTCTTC.

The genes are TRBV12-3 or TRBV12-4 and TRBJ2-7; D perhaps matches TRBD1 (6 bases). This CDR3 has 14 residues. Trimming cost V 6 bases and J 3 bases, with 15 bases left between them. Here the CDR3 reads CASSAGVFNYEQYF. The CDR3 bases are TGTGCCAGCAGCGCAGGGGTTTTCAACTACGAGCAGTACTTC.

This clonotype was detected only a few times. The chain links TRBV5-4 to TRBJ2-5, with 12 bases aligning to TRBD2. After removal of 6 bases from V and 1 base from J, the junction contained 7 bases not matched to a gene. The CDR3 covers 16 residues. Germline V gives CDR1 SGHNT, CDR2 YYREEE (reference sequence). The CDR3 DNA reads TGTGCCAGCACCGATTGGACTAGCGGGATCCAAGAGACCCAGTACTTC. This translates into CASTDWTSGIQETQYF.

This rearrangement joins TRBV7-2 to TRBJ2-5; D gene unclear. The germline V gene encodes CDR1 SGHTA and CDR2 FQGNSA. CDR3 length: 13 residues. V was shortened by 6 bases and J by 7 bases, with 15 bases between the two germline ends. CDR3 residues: CASSPSPVGTQYF. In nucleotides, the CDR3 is TGTGCCAGCAGTCCTTCGCCCGTGGGGACCCAGTACTTC.

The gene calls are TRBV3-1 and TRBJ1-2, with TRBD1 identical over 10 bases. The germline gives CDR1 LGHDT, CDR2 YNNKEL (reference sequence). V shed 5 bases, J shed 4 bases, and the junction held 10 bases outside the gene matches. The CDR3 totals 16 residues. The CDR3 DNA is TGTGCCAGCAGCAAGCATCCCCGGGACAGGGGCTATGGCTACACCTTC. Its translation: CASSKHPRDRGYGYTF.

The CDR3, as DNA: TGCAGTGCTGACTCGGGACGGGGGGGAGGATACAATGAGCAGTTCTTC. Protein product: CSADSGRGGGYNEQFF. The chain combines TRBV20-1 with TRBJ2-1; 8 bases are shared with TRBD2. With 5 bases clipped from V and 4 bases from J, the junction kept 13 bases outside the gene matches. Germline CDR1 is DFQATT and CDR2 is SNEGSKA (reference sequence). CDR3 length: 16 residues.

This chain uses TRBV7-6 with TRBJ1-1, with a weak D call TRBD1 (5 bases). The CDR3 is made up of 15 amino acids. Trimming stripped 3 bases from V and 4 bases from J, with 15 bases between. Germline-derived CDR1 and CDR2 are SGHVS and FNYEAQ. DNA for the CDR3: TGTGCCAGCAGCTTGGGGAAAGTGGGGACCACTGAAGCTTTCTTT. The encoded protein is CASSLGKVGTTEAFF.

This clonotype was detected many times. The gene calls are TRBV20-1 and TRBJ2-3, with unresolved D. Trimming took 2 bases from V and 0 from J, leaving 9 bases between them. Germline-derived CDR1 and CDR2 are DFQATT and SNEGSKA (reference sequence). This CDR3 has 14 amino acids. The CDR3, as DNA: TGCAGTGCTAGAAAGGCAGCTAGCACAGATACGCAGTATTTT. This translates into CSARKAASTDTQYF.

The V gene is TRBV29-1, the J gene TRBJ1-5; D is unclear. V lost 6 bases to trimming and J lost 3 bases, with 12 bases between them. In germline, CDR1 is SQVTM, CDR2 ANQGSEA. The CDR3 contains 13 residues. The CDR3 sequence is CSVGGRNNQPQHF. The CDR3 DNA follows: TGCAGCGTAGGTGGCCGGAACAATCAGCCCCAGCATTTT.

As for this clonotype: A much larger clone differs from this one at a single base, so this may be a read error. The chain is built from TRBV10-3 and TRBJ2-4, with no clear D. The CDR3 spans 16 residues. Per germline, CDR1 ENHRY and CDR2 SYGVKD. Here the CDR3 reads CAISESGARGKNIRYF. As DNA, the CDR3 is TGTGCCATCAGTGAGTCGGGTGCAAGAGGCAAAAACATTCGGTACTTC.

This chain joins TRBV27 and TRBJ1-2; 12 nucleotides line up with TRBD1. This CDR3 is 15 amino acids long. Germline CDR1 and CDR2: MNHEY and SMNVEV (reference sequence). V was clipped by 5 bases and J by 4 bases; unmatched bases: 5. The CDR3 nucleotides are TGTGCCAGCAGTCTGGGACAGGGGGCGGTCTATGGCTACACCTTC. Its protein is CASSLGQGAVYGYTF.

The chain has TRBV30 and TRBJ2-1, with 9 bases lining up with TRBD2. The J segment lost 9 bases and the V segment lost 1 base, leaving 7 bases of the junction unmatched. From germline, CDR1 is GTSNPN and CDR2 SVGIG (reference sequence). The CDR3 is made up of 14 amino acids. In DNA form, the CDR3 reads TGTGCCTGGAGTGGGACTAGCGTAATCGGTGAGCAGTTCTTC. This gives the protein CAWSGTSVIGEQFF.

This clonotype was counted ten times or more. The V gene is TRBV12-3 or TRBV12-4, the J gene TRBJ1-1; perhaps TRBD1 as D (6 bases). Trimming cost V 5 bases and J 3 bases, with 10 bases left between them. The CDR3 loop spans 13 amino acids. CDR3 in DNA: TGTGCCAGCAGTACAGGGTCCTACACTGAAGCTTTCTTT. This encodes CASSTGSYTEAFF.

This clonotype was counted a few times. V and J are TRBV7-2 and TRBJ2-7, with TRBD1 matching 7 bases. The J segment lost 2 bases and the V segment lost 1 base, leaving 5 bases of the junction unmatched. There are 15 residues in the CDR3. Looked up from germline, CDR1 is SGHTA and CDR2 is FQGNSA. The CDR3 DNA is TGTGCCAGCAGCTTAGTGGCGACAGGGACCTACGAGCAGTACTTC. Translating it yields CASSLVATGTYEQYF.

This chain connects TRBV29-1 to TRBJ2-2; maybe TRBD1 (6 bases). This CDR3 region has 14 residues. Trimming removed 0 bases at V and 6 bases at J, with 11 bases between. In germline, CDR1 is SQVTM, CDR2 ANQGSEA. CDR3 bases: TGCAGCGTTGAAGACGACCCAGGGGCCGGGGAGCTGTTTTTT. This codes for CSVEDDPGAGELFF.

CDR3 sequence reads: CASSLGRHSYEQYF. The DNA for the CDR3 is TGTGCCAGCAGCTTAGGTAGGCATTCCTACGAGCAGTACTTC. This rearrangement joins TRBV11-2 to TRBJ2-7; D remains ambiguous. Trimming stripped 1 base from V and 1 base from J, with 8 bases between. The CDR3 runs to 14 residues. In germline, CDR1 is SGHAT, CDR2 FQNNGV.

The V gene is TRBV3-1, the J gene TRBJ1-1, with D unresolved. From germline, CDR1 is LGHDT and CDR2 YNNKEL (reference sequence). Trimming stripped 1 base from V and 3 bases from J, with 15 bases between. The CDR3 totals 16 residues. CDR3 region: CASSQVPVGSDTEAFF. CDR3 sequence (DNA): TGTGCCAGCAGCCAAGTCCCGGTGGGCTCGGACACTGAAGCTTTCTTT.